The text below deals with one TCR beta chain. Each cDNA held unique molecular identifiers, and template switching gave it a universal primer site. TCRdb fed the 5' RACE reads into MiXCR, producing one record per CDR3 protein. This table holds about 100,000 distinct CDR3 sequences, under 7% found once. The data derive from a study of identical twins. The CDR3 extends over 14 amino acids. The germline gives CDR1 SNHLY, CDR2 FYNNEI. Trimming took off 3 bases at V and 4 bases at J, with 11 bases between the two ends. Sequenced sample: memory T cells sorted from blood. This clonotype was obtained from a woman aged 50 to 60 in good health. The chain combines TRBV2 with TRBJ2-3, with D possibly TRBD2 on 6 matching bases. CDR3 in DNA: TGTGCCAGCAGTGACGCTAGCGAGTCAGATACGCAGTATTTT. Its translation is CASSDASESDTQYF. The full variable domain, in which reference TRBV2 and TRBJ2-3 provide the parts outside the CDR3, is EPEVTQTPSHQVTQMGQEVILRCVPISNHLYFYWYRQILGQKVEFLVSFYNNEISEKSEIFDDQFSVERPDGSNFTLKIRSTKLEDSAMYFCASSDASESDTQYFGPGTRLTVL.